The text below deals with one T cell receptor beta chain. The antigen is not known. The assay used was immunoSEQ (version v3.0), run at survey level. Sequencing was performed with immunoSEQ multiplex PCR; in TCRdb, only in-frame clones are kept and a portion is missing. Among around 22,000 clones listed, 70% to 90% were seen once. The record originates from a study of long-term antiretroviral therapy in people with HIV. The study, taken as a whole, reports: Compared with controls, HIV repertoires showed narrower CDR3 length ranges.

This CDR3 has 14 amino acids. V was shortened by 4 bases and J by 2 bases, with 11 bases between the two germline ends. The germline CDR1 and CDR2 sequences are SGHRS and YFSETQ. Treatment for every participant with HIV took place in the United States. The sequence came from a woman aged 25 to 45 with HIV. The source material was unsorted PBMCs, sampled 1.8 years before starting antiretroviral therapy. The V call is TRBV5-1, the J call TRBJ2-3, with D unclear. CDR3 nucleotides: TGCGCCAGCAGCGATCCGAGTTACACAGATACGCAGTATTTT. Amino acids: CASSDPSYTDTQYF.